This TCR beta chain appears in the sequencing data of a study of CD8 T cells in Susac syndrome. Controls were healthy donors chosen to match patients in age and sex. Random hexamers were used to reverse transcribe roughly 0.45 to 1 ug of RNA. The method of amplification for TCR beta CDR3 was immunoSEQ multiplex PCR, covering 54 Vbeta and 13 Jbeta. MiXCR, applied by TCRdb to the immunoSEQ multiplex PCR reads, yields one record per CDR3 protein. The sample lists about 60,000 distinct CDR3 sequences, about 92% occurring once. Comment on this clonotype: Its cognate antigen is unknown.

Regarding the study as a whole: The authors acknowledged that their TCR sequencing and HLA analysis involved a relatively small number of individuals.

The source is a human donor in good health. Source material: CD8+ T cells from PBMCs.

The CDR3 DNA reads TGTGCCAGCAGCGAAGGGGTAGCGGGGGAGGAGACCCAGTACTTC. This gives the protein CASSEGVAGEETQYF. The chain joins TRBV7-3 to TRBJ2-5, with 9 nucleotides matching TRBD2. The CDR3 spans 15 residues. V trimming: 5 bases; J trimming: 5 bases; junction bases outside the gene matches: 9. Per the germline V gene, CDR1 is SGHTA and CDR2 is FQGTGA.